The T cell receptor beta chain described here comes from a study of T cell responses to AZD1222 COVID-19 vaccine. Some clones are missing from TCRdb's copy, which holds only in-frame ones; the method was immunoSEQ multiplex PCR. The sample holds some 150,000 clones, more than 75% seen once. Turning to this clone: The antigen is undetermined.

CDR1 is WNHNN, CDR2 SYGVQD, per germline (reference sequence). Unmatched junction bases numbered 2, after V lost 3 bases and J lost 5 bases. The CDR3 totals 16 residues. The study's findings and limits: Spike-specific TCR breadth and depth both grew after two AZD1222 doses. Donors, mostly white British, included more females; clonal diversity was possibly underestimated. Recipients of AZD1222 seropositive at baseline numbered only six or seven.

This TCR was recovered from an adult in good health. Here the sequenced sample was peripheral blood, taken on day 0 of MenACWY control vaccination. The V gene is TRBV10-1, the J gene TRBJ2-2, with TRBD2 identical over 14 bases. The CDR3 sequence: CASSDRTSGGTGELFF. CDR3 DNA: TGCGCCAGCAGTGACCGGACTAGCGGGGGGACCGGGGAGCTGTTTTTT.